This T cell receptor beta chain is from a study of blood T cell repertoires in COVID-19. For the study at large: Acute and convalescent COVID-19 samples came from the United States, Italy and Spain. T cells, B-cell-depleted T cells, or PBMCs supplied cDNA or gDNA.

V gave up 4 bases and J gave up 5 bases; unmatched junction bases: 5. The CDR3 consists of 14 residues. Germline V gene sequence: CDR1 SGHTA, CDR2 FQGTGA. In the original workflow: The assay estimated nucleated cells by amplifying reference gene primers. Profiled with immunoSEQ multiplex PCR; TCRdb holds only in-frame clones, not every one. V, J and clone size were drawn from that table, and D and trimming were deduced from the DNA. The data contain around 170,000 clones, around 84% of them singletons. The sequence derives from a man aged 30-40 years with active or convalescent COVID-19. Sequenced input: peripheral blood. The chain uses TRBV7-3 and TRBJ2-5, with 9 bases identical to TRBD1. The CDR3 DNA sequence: TGTGCCAGCAGCTCACAGGGGGCAGGGGAGACCCAGTACTTC. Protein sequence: CASSSQGAGETQYF.